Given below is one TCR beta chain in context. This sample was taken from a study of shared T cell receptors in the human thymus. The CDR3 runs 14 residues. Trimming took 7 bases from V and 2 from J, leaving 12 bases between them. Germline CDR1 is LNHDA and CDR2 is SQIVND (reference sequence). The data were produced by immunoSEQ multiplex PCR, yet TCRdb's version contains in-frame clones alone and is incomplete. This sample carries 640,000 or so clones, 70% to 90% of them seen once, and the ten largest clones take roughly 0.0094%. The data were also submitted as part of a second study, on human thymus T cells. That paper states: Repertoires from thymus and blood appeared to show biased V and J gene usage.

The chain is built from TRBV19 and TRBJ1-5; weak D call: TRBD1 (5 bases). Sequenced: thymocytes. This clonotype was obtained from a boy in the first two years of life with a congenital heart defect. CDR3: CASNPPQGNQPQHF. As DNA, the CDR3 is TGTGCCAGTAACCCCCCACAGGGCAATCAGCCCCAGCATTTT. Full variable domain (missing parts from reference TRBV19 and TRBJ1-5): DGGITQSPKYLFRKEGQNVTLSCEQNLNHDAMYWYRQDPGQGLRLIYYSQIVNDFQKGDIAEGYSVSREKKESFPLTVTSAQKNPTAFYLCASNPPQGNQPQHFGDGTRLSIL.